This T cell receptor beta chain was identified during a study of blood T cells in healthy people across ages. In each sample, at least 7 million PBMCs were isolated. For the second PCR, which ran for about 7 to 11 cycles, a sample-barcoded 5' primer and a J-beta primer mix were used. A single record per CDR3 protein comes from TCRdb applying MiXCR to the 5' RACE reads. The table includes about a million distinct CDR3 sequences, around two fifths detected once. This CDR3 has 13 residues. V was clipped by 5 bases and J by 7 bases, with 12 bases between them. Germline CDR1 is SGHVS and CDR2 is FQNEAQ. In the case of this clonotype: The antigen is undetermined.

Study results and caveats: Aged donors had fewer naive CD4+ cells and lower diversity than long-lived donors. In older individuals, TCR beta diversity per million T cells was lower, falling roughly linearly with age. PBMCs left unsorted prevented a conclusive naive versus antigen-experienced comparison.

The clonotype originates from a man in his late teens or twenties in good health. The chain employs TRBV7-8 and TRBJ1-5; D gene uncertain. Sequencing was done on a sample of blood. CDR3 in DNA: TGTGCCAGCAGCCCCAAGGCAATACAGCCCCAGCATTTT. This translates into CASSPKAIQPQHF.